The entry below gives a single T cell receptor (beta chain) sequence along with its context. Seattle cases were enrolled at active infection and followed longitudinally. Original handling: Counts of nucleated cells, estimated from reference gene primer amplification, were obtained. Method: immunoSEQ multiplex PCR; TCRdb's copy keeps in-frame clones and lacks some. That table is the source of V, J and clone size, and D and trimming were worked out from the DNA. The sample has a few hundred thousand clones; about nine tenths are singletons. This sample is drawn from a study of blood T cell repertoires in COVID-19. Study-wide background: Acute and convalescent COVID-19 specimens originated in the United States, Italy and Spain. The cDNA or gDNA used as material had been derived from T cells, B-cell-depleted T cells, or PBMCs.

Germline V gives CDR1 SGHVS, CDR2 FQNEAQ. The length of the CDR3 is 14 residues. Trimming removed 7 bases from V and 0 bases from J, with 13 bases in between. The sequence was obtained from a woman aged 30 to 39 with COVID-19, enrolled during active disease. Source material: peripheral blood. The V gene is TRBV7-8, the J gene TRBJ2-7; D unresolved. The CDR3 nucleotides read TGTGCCAGCACCCCCGGAGTTAGCTCCTACGAGCAGTACGTC. Amino acid sequence: CASTPGVSSYEQYV.